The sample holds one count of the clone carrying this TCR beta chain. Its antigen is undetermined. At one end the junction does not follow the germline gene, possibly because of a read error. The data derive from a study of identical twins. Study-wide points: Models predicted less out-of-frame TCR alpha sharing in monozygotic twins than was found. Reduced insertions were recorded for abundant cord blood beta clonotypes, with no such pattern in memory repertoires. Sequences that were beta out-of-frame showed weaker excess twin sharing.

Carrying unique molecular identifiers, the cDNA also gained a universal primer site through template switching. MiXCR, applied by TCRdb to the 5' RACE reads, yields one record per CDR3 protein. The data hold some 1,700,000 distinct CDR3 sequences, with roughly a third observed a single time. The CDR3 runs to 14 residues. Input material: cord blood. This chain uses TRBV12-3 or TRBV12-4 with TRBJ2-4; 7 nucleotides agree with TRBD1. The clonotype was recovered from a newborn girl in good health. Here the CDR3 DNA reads TGTGCCAACAGTTTAATGGGACAGAAAAACATTCAGTACTTC. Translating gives CANSLMGQKNIQYF.